This T cell receptor beta chain was recovered during a study of T cell changes during pregnancy in multiple sclerosis. Assay: immunoSEQ multiplex PCR; the TCRdb copy retains only in-frame clones and omits some. The sample shows 40,000 to 45,000 clones, about 94% of them seen only once. The CDR3 spans 13 residues. CDR1 and CDR2 from the germline V gene are SEHNR and FQNEAQ (reference sequence). Trimming left V 5 bases short and J 1 base short, with 8 bases between. The TCR originated in a female donor with multiple sclerosis, enrolled in a pregnancy study. The chain joins TRBV7-9 to TRBJ1-1; D possibly corresponds to TRBD1 (5 bases). Material: peripheral blood, obtained in the third trimester of pregnancy. The CDR3 region is CASSTGQNTEAFF. The CDR3 DNA reads as TGTGCCAGCAGCACCGGACAGAACACTGAAGCTTTCTTT.